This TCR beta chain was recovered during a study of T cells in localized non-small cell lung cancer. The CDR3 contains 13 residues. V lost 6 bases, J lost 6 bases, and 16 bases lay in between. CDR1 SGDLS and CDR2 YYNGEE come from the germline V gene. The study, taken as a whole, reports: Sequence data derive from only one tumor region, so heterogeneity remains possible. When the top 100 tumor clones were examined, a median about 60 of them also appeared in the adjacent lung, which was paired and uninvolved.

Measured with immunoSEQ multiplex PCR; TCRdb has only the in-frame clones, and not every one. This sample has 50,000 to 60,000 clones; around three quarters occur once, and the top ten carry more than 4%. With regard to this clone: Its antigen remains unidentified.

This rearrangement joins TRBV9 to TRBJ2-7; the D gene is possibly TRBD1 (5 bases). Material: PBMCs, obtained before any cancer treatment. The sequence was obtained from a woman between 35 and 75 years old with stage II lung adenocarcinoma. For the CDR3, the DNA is TGTGCCAGCAACTCTCAGGGCTACGGCGAGCAGTACTTC. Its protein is CASNSQGYGEQYF. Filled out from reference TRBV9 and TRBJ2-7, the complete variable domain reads DSGVTQTPKHLITATGQRVTLRCSPRSGDLSVYWYQQSLDQGLQFLIQYYNGEERAKGNILERFSAQQFPDLHSELNLSSLELGDSALYFCASNSQGYGEQYFGPGTRLTVT.